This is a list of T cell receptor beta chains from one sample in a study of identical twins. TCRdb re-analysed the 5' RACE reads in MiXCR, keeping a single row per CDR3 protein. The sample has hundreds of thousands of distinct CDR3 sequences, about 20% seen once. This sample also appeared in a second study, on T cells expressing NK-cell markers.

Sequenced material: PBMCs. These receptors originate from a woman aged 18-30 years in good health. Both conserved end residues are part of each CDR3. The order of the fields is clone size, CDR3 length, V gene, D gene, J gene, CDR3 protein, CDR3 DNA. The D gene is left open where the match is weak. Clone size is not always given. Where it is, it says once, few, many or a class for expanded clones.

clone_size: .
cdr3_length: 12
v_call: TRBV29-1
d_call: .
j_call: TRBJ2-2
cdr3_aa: CSGSAGSGELFF
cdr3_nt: TGCAGCGGGTCTGCAGGGAGCGGGGAGCTGTTTTTT

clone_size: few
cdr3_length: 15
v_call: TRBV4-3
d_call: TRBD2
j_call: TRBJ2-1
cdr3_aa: CASSQDGTRNEKQFF
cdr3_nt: TGCGCCAGCAGCCAAGATGGGACTAGGAATGAAAAGCAGTTCTTC

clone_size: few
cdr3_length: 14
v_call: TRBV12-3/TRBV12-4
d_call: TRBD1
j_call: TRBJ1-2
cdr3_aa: CASSRLTGVGGYTF
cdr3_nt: TGTGCCAGCAGTCGTCTCACAGGGGTAGGTGGCTACACCTTC

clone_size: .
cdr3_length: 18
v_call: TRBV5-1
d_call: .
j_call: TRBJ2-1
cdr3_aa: CASSLKGGGVQRDNEQFF
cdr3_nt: TGCGCCAGCAGCTTGAAAGGGGGCGGGGTACAAAGGGACAATGAGCAGTTCTTC

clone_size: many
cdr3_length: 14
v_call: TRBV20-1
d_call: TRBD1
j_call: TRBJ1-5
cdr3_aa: CSALTGGGNQPQHF
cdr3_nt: TGCAGTGCGCTAACAGGGGGCGGCAATCAGCCCCAGCATTTT

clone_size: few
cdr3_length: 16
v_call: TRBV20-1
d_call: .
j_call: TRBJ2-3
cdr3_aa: CSARDRGREITDTQYF
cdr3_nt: TGCAGTGCTAGAGATCGGGGGCGGGAGATTACAGATACGCAGTATTTT

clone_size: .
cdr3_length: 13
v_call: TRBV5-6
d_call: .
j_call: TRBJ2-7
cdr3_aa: CASTWGLGDEQYF
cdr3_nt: TGTGCCAGCACATGGGGGCTCGGGGACGAGCAGTACTTC

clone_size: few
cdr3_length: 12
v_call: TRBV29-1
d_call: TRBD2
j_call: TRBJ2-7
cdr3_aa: CSAREGRSEQYF
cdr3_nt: TGCAGCGCTAGGGAGGGACGGAGCGAGCAGTACTTC

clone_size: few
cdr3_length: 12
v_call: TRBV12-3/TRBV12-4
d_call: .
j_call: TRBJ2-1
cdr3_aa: CASSSRQYEQFF
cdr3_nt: TGTGCCAGCAGCTCGCGACAGTATGAGCAGTTCTTC

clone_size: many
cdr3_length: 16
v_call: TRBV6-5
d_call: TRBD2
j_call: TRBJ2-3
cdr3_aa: CASSYSVAGAYHTQYF
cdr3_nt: TGTGCCAGCAGTTACTCGGTAGCGGGGGCGTACCATACGCAGTATTTT

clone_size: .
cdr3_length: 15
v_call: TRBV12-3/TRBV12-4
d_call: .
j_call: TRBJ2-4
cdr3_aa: CASSFRPGTKNIQYF
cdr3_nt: TGTGCCAGCAGTTTCAGGCCAGGGACCAAAAACATTCAGTACTTC

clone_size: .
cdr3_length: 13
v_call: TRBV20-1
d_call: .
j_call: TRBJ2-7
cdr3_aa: CSASFPLDDEQYF
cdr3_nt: TGCAGTGCTAGTTTTCCTTTGGACGACGAGCAGTACTTC

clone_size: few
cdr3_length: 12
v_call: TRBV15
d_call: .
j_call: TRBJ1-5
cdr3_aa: CATARGNQPQHF
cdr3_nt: TGTGCCACGGCTCGTGGCAATCAGCCCCAGCATTTT

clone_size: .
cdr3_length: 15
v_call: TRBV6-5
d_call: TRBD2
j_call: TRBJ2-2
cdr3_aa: CASSYTGGGTGELFF
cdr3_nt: TGTGCCAGCAGTTACACGGGGGGTGGCACCGGGGAGCTGTTTTTT

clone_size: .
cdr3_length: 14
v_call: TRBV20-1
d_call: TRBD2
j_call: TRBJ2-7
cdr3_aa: CSAASGLRSYEQYF
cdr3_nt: TGCAGTGCTGCTAGCGGCCTTCGATCCTACGAGCAGTACTTC

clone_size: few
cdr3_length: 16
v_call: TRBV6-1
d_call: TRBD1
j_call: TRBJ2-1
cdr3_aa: CASRPPDRFFRSEQFF
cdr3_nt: TGTGCCAGCAGACCACCGGACAGGTTCTTTAGGAGTGAGCAGTTCTTC

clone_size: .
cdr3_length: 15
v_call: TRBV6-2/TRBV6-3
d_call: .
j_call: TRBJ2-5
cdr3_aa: CASNRRLALLETQYF
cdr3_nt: TGTGCCAGCAACCGGCGGCTAGCCCTCTTAGAGACCCAGTACTTC

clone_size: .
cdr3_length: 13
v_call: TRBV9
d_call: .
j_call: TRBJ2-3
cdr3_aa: CASSVEQHDTQYF
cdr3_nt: TGTGCCAGCAGCGTAGAACAGCATGATACGCAGTATTTT

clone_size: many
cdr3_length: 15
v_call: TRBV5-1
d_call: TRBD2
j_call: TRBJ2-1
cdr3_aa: CASSYEAGGYNEQFF
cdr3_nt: TGCGCCAGCAGCTATGAAGCGGGGGGGTACAATGAGCAGTTCTTC

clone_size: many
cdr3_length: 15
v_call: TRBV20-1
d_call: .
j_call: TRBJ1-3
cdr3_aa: CSAGREGHSGNTIYF
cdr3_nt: TGCAGTGCTGGGAGAGAGGGGCACTCTGGAAACACCATATATTTT

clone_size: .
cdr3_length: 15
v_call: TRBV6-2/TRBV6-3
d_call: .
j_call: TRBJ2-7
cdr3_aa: CASSYTVGNYREQYF
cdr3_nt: TGTGCCAGCAGTTACACGGTTGGTAATTATCGCGAGCAGTACTTC

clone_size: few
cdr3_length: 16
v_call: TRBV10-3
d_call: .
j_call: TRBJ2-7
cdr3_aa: CAISESKEGTPYEQYF
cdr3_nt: TGTGCCATCAGTGAGTCTAAAGAGGGAACGCCCTACGAGCAGTACTTC

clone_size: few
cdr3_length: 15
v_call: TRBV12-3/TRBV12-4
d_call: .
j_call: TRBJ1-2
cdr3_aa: CASSLAERDSYGYTF
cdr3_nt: TGTGCCAGCAGTTTAGCGGAAAGGGATAGCTATGGCTACACCTTC

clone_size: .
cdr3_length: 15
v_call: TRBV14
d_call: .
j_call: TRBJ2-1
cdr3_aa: CASSQDLHSYNEQFF
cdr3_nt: TGTGCCAGCAGCCAAGATTTACACAGCTACAATGAGCAGTTCTTC

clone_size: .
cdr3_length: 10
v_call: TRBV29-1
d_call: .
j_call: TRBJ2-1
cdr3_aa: CSVEDHARFF
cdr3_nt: TGCAGCGTTGAAGATCACGCTCGGTTCTTC

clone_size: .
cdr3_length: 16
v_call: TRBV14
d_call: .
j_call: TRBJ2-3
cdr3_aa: CASSQWLGENGDTQYF
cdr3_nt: TGTGCCAGCAGCCAGTGGCTTGGGGAGAACGGGGATACGCAGTATTTT

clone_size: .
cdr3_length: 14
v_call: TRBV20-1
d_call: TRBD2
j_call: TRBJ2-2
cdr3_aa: CSARPNGGLGELFF
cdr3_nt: TGCAGTGCTAGACCCAACGGGGGGTTAGGGGAGCTGTTTTTT

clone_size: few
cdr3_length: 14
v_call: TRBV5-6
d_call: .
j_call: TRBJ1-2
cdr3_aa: CASSLVGRDYGYTF
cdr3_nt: TGTGCCAGCAGCTTGGTGGGGCGCGACTATGGCTACACCTTC

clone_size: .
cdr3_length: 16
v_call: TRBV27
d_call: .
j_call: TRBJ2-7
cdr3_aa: CASSESRVYESYEQYF
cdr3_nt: TGTGCCAGCAGTGAGAGCAGGGTTTATGAATCCTACGAGCAGTACTTC

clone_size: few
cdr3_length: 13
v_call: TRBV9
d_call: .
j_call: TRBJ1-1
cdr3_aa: CASSLRESGRAFF
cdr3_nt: TGTGCCAGCAGCCTACGGGAATCAGGGAGGGCTTTCTTT

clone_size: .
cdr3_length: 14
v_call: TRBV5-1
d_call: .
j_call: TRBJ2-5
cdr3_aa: CASSLVVVGETQYF
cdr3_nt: TGCGCCAGCAGCTTGGTAGTGGTAGGTGAGACCCAGTACTTC

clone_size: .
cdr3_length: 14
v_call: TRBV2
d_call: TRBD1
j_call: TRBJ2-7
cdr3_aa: CASNPGQGAQEQYF
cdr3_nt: TGTGCCAGTAACCCGGGACAGGGGGCGCAGGAGCAGTACTTC

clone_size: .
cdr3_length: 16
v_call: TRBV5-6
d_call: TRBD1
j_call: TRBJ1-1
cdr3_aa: CASSKDRGLANTEAFF
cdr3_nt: TGTGCCAGCAGCAAGGACAGGGGGCTTGCGAACACTGAAGCTTTCTTT

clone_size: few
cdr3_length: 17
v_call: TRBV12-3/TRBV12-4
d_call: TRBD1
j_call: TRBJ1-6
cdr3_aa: CASSADRGGAYNSPLHF
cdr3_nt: TGTGCCAGCAGTGCCGACAGGGGGGGCGCCTATAATTCACCCCTCCACTTT

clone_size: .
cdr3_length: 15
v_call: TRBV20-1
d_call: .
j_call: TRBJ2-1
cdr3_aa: CSARDLALSHNEQFF
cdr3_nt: TGCAGTGCTAGAGATTTGGCGCTATCACACAATGAGCAGTTCTTC

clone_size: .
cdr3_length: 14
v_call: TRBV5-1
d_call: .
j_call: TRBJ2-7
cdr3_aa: CASSLRTQANEQYF
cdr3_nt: TGCGCCAGCAGCTTGCGAACACAAGCCAACGAGCAGTACTTC

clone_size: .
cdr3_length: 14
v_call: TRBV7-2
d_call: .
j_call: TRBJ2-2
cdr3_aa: CASSLVIGAGELFF
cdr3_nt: TGTGCCAGCAGCTTAGTTATAGGCGCCGGGGAGCTGTTTTTT

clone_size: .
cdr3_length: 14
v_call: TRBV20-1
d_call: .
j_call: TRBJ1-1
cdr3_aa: CSASHGGMNTEAFF
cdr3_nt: TGCAGTGCTTCCCATGGGGGGATGAACACTGAAGCTTTCTTT

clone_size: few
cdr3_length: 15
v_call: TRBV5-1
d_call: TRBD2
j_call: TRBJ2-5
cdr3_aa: CASSFGAGVQETQYF
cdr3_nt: TGCGCCAGCAGCTTCGGGGCGGGGGTCCAAGAGACCCAGTACTTC

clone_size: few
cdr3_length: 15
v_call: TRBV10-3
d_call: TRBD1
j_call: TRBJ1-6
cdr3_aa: CAISRQDRENSPLHF
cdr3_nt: TGTGCCATCAGTCGCCAGGACAGGGAGAATTCACCCCTCCACTTT

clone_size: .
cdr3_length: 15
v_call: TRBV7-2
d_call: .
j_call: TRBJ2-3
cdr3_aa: CATPPVRAYTDTQYF
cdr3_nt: TGTGCCACTCCCCCGGTACGGGCGTACACAGATACGCAGTATTTT

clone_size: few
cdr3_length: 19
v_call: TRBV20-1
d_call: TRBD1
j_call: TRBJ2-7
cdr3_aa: CSARAPPSDRGRGSYEQYF
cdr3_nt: TGCAGTGCCCGCGCGCCCCCCTCGGACAGGGGAAGAGGGTCCTACGAGCAGTACTTC

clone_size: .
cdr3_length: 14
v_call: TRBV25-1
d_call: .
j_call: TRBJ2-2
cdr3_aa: CASRGGGQAGELFF
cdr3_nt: TGTGCCAGCAGGGGAGGAGGGCAGGCCGGGGAGCTGTTTTTT

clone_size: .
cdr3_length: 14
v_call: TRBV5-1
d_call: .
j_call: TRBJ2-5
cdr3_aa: CASSLASGWETQYF
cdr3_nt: TGCGCCAGCAGCTTGGCGTCAGGGTGGGAGACCCAGTACTTC

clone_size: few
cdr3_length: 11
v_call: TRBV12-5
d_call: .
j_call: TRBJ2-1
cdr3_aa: CASGNLFEQFF
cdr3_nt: TGTGCTAGTGGCAATCTATTCGAGCAGTTCTTC

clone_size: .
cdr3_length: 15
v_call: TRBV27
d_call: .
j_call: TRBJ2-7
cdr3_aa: CASSLSRSKRHEQYF
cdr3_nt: TGTGCCAGCAGTTTATCGAGGTCAAAGAGGCACGAGCAGTACTTC

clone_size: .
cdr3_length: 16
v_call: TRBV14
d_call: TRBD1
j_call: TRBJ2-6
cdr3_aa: CASSTRRTGGANVLTF
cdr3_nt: TGTGCCAGCAGCACACGTAGGACAGGGGGGGCCAACGTCCTGACTTTC

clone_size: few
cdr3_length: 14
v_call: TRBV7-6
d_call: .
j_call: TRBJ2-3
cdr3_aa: CASSAGGGTDTQYF
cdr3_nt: TGTGCCAGCAGCGCAGGGGGGGGGACAGATACGCAGTATTTT

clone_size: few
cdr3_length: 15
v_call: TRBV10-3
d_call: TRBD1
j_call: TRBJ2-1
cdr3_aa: CAISTPGQGWNEQFF
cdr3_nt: TGTGCCATCAGTACACCCGGACAGGGTTGGAATGAGCAGTTCTTC

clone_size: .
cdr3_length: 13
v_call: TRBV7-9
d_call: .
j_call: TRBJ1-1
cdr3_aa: CASSSLLNTEAFF
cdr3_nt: TGTGCCAGCAGCTCCCTGCTGAACACTGAAGCTTTCTTT

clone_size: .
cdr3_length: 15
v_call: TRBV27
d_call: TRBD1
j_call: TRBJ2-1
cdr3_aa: CASSFLGPTGGEQFF
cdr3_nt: TGTGCCAGCAGTTTCTTAGGTCCAACAGGGGGTGAGCAGTTCTTC

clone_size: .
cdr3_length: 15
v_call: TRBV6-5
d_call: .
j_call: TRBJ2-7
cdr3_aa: CASSYWGPKPYEQYF
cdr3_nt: TGTGCCAGCAGTTACTGGGGGCCTAAACCCTACGAGCAGTACTTC

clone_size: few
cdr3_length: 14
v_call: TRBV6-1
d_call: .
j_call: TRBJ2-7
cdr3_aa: CASSIRGQPYEQYF
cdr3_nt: TGTGCCAGCAGTATCAGGGGTCAACCGTACGAGCAGTACTTC